The clone carrying this TCR beta chain was counted ten times or more. The antigen is not known. The data derive from a study of CD8+CD57+ T cells in acquired aplastic anemia. Study context: Sorted CD4+ and CD8+ cells yielded DNA averaging about 2.9 ug. Overall study findings and caveats: The number of CD8+ CDR3 sequences shared by patients and controls was approximately 28. Patients versus controls showed no significant CD8+ Simpson's diversity difference.

The germline V and J ends were trimmed by 5 bases and 7 bases, with 9 bases remaining between them. CDR3 length equals 12 residues. CDR1 and CDR2 from the germline V gene are SGHAT and FQDESV (reference sequence). Genomic DNA provided the template from which TCR beta VDJ and CDR3 profiles were obtained. TCRdb used MiXCR to reprocess the reads, holding one entry per CDR3 protein. The table has approximately 200,000 distinct CDR3 sequences, 55% to 70% seen once. The origin of this receptor is a human donor with severe aplastic anemia or a healthy control (not recorded which). The rearrangement links TRBV11-1 to TRBJ2-1; D is unresolved. Sequenced: sorted CD4+, CD8+, or CD8+CD57+ T cells (not recorded which) from PBMCs. The CDR3 region has the DNA TGTGCCAGCAGCCCCCCAGGTAATGAGCAGTTCTTC. It is translated as CASSPPGNEQFF.